Listed below are T cell receptor beta chains from one sample, sequenced in a study of metastatic and nonmetastatic thyroid tumors. TCRdb reassembled clones from the PCR reads with MiXCR. This sample has about 6,100 clones, with roughly a third found just once. The material sequenced was adjacent normal tissue. All receptors come from a male donor with papillary thyroid cancer or a benign thyroid nodule (not recorded which). Some clones in this sample may be carry-over from other donors' samples. Both conserved end residues are part of each CDR3. A D gene is named only where the DNA matches it firmly. Expanded clones get a size class; other rows say once, few or many, or leave the size out.

>TRBD2|TRBJ2-1|TRBV20-1|NA
CSALGTSGIYNEQFF
TGCAGTGCCCTGGGGACTAGCGGGATATACAATGAGCAGTTCTTC
>TRBD1|TRBJ2-7|TRBV19|large
CASKDRDEQYF
TGTGCCAGTAAGGACAGGGACGAGCAGTACTTC
>TRBD2|TRBJ2-7|TRBV20-1|NA
CSARLAGASYEQYF
TGCAGTGCTAGACTAGCGGGGGCCTCCTACGAGCAGTACTTC
>TRBD2|TRBJ2-5|TRBV28|NA
CASSTGGGQETQYF
TGTGCCAGTAGTACGGGGGGAGGGCAAGAGACCCAGTACTTC
>NA|TRBJ2-3|TRBV6-1|few
CASSDGPQALDTQYF
TGTGCCAGCAGTGACGGCCCTCAGGCTCTAGATACGCAGTATTTT
>TRBD1|TRBJ2-5|TRBV2|few
CASSDDRGRGETQYF
TGTGCCAGCAGTGACGACAGGGGGCGCGGGGAGACCCAGTACTTC
>NA|TRBJ2-2|TRBV2|few
CASSLGQLMSEELFF
TGTGCCAGCAGCCTCGGACAGCTTATGAGCGAGGAGCTGTTTTTT
>NA|TRBJ2-1|TRBV5-1|NA
CASSLYTDRGNEQFF
TGCGCCAGCAGCTTGTACACGGATAGGGGCAATGAGCAGTTCTTC
>TRBD2|TRBJ2-1|TRBV29-1|few
CSVRAGGNEQFF
TGCAGCGTTCGAGCGGGAGGAAATGAGCAGTTCTTC
>NA|TRBJ2-7|TRBV27|few
CASSPADYSYEQYF
TGTGCCAGCAGTCCGGCCGACTACTCCTACGAGCAGTACTTC
>NA|TRBJ2-7|TRBV20-1|NA
CSARDPAGSYEQYF
TGCAGTGCTAGAGATCCTGCGGGGAGCTACGAGCAGTACTTC
>TRBD1|TRBJ2-5|TRBV7-2|NA
CASSARDRGLQETQYF
TGTGCCAGCAGCGCCCGGGACAGGGGGTTACAAGAGACCCAGTACTTC
>NA|TRBJ2-1|TRBV12-3/TRBV12-4|NA
CASSSPSNEQFF
TGTGCCAGCAGTTCGCCTTCCAATGAGCAGTTCTTC
>TRBD1|TRBJ1-2|TRBV19|few
CASSIVGLGQATGGYTF
TGTGCCAGTAGTATAGTGGGGCTTGGACAGGCGACCGGGGGCTACACCTTC
>TRBD1|TRBJ2-7|TRBV7-3|NA
CASSLTGGGTGVSEQYF
TGTGCCAGCAGCTTAACGGGGGGAGGGACAGGGGTTAGCGAGCAGTACTTC
>NA|TRBJ1-3|TRBV7-8|few
CASIPGSSGNTIYF
TGTGCCAGCATCCCGGGGAGCTCTGGAAACACCATATATTTT
>TRBD2|TRBJ2-2|TRBV7-8|NA
CASSWKVAGGHTGELFF
TGTGCCAGCAGCTGGAAGGTAGCGGGAGGCCACACCGGGGAGCTGTTTTTT
>TRBD1|TRBJ2-7|TRBV5-1|NA
CASSLTGAYYEQYF
TGCGCCAGCAGCCTCACAGGGGCCTACTACGAGCAGTACTTC
>TRBD2|TRBJ2-3|TRBV12-3/TRBV12-4|NA
CASRSGGGADTQYF
TGTGCCAGCAGAAGCGGCGGGGGGGCAGATACGCAGTATTTT
>NA|TRBJ1-1|TRBV28|NA
CASSLSGSGAGAFF
TGTGCCAGCAGTTTATCCGGCTCGGGGGCCGGGGCTTTCTTT
>NA|TRBJ2-3|TRBV18|NA
CASSPPRGNTDTQYF
TGTGCCAGCTCACCACCTAGAGGCAACACAGATACGCAGTATTTT
>NA|TRBJ2-3|TRBV28|NA
CASSPYARGRGPDTQYF
TGTGCCAGCAGCCCATATGCCCGGGGAAGGGGCCCCGATACGCAGTATTTT
>NA|TRBJ1-5|TRBV6-2/TRBV6-3|few
CASSPLGNQPQHF
TGTGCCAGCAGTCCCCTTGGCAATCAGCCCCAGCATTTT
>TRBD1|TRBJ2-2|TRBV20-1|NA
CSATPGTGGTGELFF
TGCAGTGCCACGCCCGGGACAGGGGGTACCGGGGAGCTGTTTTTT
>NA|TRBJ1-2|TRBV28|few
CASSQDGVNYGYTF
TGTGCCAGCAGCCAGGACGGGGTTAACTATGGCTACACCTTC
>TRBD1|TRBJ2-7|TRBV7-6|NA
CASSSGQGTYEQYF
TGTGCCAGCAGCTCTGGACAGGGAACCTACGAGCAGTACTTC
>NA|TRBJ2-1|TRBV2|few
CASSQVDEQFF
TGTGCCAGCAGTCAGGTCGATGAGCAGTTCTTC
>NA|TRBJ2-1|TRBV30|medium-sized
CAWSGLVSNEQFF
TGTGCCTGGAGTGGACTAGTGAGCAATGAGCAGTTCTTC
>NA|TRBJ2-7|TRBV4-1|medium-sized
CASSQMDGSYEQYF
TGCGCCAGCAGCCAGATGGACGGATCCTACGAGCAGTACTTC
>NA|TRBJ2-1|TRBV20-1|NA
CSARDDFGASLYNEQFF
TGCAGTGCTAGAGATGATTTTGGCGCTAGCCTCTACAATGAGCAGTTCTTC
>TRBD1|TRBJ1-1|TRBV6-1|NA
CASSLGTGGRNTEAFF
TGTGCCAGCAGTTTGGGGACAGGGGGCAGGAACACTGAAGCTTTCTTT
>NA|TRBJ2-7|TRBV30|NA
CAWSVRRDRSSYEQYF
TGTGCCTGGAGTGTACGAAGGGATAGGAGCTCCTACGAGCAGTACTTC
>TRBD1|TRBJ1-2|TRBV28|few
CASSGQGPALGYTF
TGTGCCAGCAGTGGACAGGGACCAGCGTTGGGCTACACCTTC
>NA|TRBJ1-3|TRBV6-1|few
CASTFLGSQAGNTIYF
TGTGCCAGCACCTTCCTAGGCAGTCAGGCTGGAAACACCATATATTTT
>TRBD1|TRBJ2-7|TRBV7-6|NA
CASSSGTGGGSYEQYF
TGTGCCAGCAGCTCGGGGACAGGGGGAGGCTCCTACGAGCAGTACTTC
>NA|TRBJ2-7|TRBV12-3/TRBV12-4|NA
CASSPSQGREQYF
TGTGCCAGCAGTCCTTCCCAGGGGAGGGAGCAGTACTTC
>NA|TRBJ2-1|TRBV2|NA
CVSLPRSHDNEQFF
TGTGTCAGCCTCCCTAGATCACATGACAATGAGCAGTTCTTC
>TRBD2|TRBJ2-7|TRBV20-1|NA
CSATPSGNYEQYF
TGCAGTGCTACTCCTAGCGGTAACTACGAGCAGTACTTC
>TRBD2|TRBJ2-1|TRBV5-1|NA
CASSPISGSISYNEQFF
TGCGCCAGCAGCCCCATAAGCGGGAGTATATCCTACAATGAGCAGTTCTTC
>NA|TRBJ2-7|TRBV4-1|few
CASSFAPGVGEQYF
TGCGCCAGCAGCTTCGCGCCAGGGGTGGGCGAGCAGTACTTC
>TRBD2|TRBJ2-5|TRBV6-2/TRBV6-3|NA
CASSYVRTSGSSQETQYF
TGTGCCAGCAGTTACGTGCGGACTAGCGGGAGCAGCCAAGAGACCCAGTACTTC
>NA|TRBJ1-2|TRBV20-1|NA
CSAGDTRYYGYTF
TGCAGTGCTGGGGACACCCGCTACTATGGCTACACCTTC
>TRBD1|TRBJ2-3|TRBV30|NA
CAWSVTGGQDTQYF
TGTGCCTGGAGTGTAACAGGGGGCCAAGATACGCAGTATTTT
>TRBD1|TRBJ2-7|TRBV20-1|NA
CSARGGTGHTNEQYF
TGCAGTGCTAGGGGTGGGACAGGGCATACCAACGAGCAGTACTTC
>TRBD1|TRBJ2-5|TRBV7-9|few
CASRVLQGAQYF
TGTGCCAGCAGAGTACTACAGGGGGCCCAGTACTTC
>NA|TRBJ1-1|TRBV6-1|NA
CASSEGGDTEAFF
TGTGCTAGCAGTGAGGGGGGTGACACTGAAGCTTTCTTT
>TRBD1|TRBJ1-6|TRBV27|NA
CASRMGQNNSPLHF
TGTGCCAGCAGGATGGGACAGAATAATTCACCCCTCCACTTT
>TRBD2|TRBJ2-5|TRBV5-1|few
CASSLGTSGGETQYF
TGCGCCAGCAGCTTGGGGACTAGCGGGGGAGAGACCCAGTACTTC
>NA|TRBJ1-1|TRBV28|NA
CASRTGGVAEAFF
TGTGCCAGCAGGACGGGAGGAGTGGCTGAAGCTTTCTTT
>TRBD1|TRBJ1-1|TRBV28|few
CASSLPQGGEAFF
TGTGCCAGCAGTTTACCCCAGGGGGGTGAAGCTTTCTTT
>NA|TRBJ2-7|TRBV20-1|NA
CSASPGGRISYEQYF
TGCAGTGCTAGCCCCGGGGGGCGGATCTCCTACGAGCAGTACTTC
>TRBD1|TRBJ2-1|TRBV29-1|many
CSVDGAEGPGQGAGGQFF
TGCAGCGTTGATGGGGCCGAGGGGCCGGGACAGGGGGCGGGCGGACAGTTCTTC
>NA|TRBJ1-5|TRBV20-1|NA
CSARPGPSSQPQHF
TGCAGTGCTAGGCCGGGACCGTCCAGTCAGCCCCAGCATTTT
>TRBD2|TRBJ2-1|TRBV9|NA
CASSVACGVAGGEQFF
TGTGCCAGCAGCGTAGCTTGCGGGGTAGCGGGAGGTGAGCAGTTCTTC
>NA|TRBJ1-4|TRBV6-1|few
CASRPGTGRRKTVF
TGTGCCAGCAGACCGGGGACTGGGAGGAGAAAAACTGTTTTT